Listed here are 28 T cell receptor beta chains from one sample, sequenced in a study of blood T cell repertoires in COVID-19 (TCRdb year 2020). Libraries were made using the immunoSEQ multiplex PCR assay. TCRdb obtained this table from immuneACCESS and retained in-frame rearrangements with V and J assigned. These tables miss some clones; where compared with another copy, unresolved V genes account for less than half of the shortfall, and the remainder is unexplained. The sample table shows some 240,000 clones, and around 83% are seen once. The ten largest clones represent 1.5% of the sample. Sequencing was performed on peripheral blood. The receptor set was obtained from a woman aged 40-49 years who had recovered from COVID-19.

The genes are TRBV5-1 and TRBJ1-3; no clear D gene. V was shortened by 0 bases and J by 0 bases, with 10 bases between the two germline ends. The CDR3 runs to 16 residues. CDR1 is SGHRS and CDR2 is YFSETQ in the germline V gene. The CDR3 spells CASSLGAGSSGNTIYF. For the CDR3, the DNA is TGCGCCAGCAGCTTGGGGGCTGGCAGCTCTGGAAACACCATATATTTT.

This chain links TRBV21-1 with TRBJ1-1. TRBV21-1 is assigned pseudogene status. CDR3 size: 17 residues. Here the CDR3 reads CASSKVRGRLRNTEAFF. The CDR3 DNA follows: TGTGCCAGCAGCAAAGTCCGGGGGAGATTGAGGAACACTGAAGCTTTCTTT.

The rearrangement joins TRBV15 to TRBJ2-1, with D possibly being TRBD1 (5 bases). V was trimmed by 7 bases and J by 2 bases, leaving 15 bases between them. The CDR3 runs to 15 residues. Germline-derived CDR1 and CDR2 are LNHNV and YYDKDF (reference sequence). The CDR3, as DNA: TGTGCCACCACGAGTGACAGTTACCCCTACAATGAGCAGTTCTTC. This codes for CATTSDSYPYNEQFF.

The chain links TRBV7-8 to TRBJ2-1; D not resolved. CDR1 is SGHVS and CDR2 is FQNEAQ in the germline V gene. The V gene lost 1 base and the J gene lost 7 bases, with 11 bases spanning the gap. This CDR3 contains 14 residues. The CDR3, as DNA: TGTGCCAGCAGCTTAGGGTCTAGACCTAATGAGCAGTTCTTC. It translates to CASSLGSRPNEQFF.

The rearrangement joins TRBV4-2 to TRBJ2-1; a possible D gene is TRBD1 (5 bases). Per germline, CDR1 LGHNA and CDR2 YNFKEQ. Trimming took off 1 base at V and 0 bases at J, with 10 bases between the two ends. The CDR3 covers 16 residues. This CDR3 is CASSQVQGSSYNEQFF. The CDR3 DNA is TGTGCCAGCAGCCAAGTGCAGGGCAGCTCCTACAATGAGCAGTTCTTC.

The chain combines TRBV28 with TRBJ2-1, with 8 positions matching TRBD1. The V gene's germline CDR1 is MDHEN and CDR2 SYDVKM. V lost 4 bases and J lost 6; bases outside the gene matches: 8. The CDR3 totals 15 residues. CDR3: CASSSPWTGTNEQFF. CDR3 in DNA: TGTGCCAGCAGTTCCCCCTGGACAGGGACCAATGAGCAGTTCTTC.

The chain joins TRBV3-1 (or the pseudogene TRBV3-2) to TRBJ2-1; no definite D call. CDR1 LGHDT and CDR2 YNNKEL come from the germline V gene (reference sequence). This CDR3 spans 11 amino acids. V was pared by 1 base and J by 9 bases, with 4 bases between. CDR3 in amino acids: CASSQVREQFF. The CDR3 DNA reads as TGTGCCAGCAGCCAAGTTCGTGAGCAGTTCTTC.

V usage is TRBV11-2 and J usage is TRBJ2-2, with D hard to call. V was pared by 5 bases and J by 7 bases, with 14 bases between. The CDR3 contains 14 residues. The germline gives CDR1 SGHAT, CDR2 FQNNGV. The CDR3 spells CASSGQLKVGELFF. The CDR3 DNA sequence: TGTGCCAGCAGCGGGCAGCTCAAAGTCGGGGAGCTGTTTTTT.

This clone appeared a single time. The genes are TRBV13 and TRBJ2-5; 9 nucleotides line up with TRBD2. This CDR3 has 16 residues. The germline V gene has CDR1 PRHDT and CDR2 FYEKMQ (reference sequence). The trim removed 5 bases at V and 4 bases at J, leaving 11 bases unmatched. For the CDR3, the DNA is TGTGCCAGCAGCCCCCGGAGGCGGGGGGGAGGAGAGACCCAGTACTTC. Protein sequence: CASSPRRRGGGETQYF.

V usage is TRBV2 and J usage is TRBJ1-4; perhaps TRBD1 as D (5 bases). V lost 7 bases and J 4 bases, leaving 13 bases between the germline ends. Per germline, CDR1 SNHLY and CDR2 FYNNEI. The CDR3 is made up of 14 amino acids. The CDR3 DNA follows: TGTGCCAGCAAGGCCCGGGGGGGTAATGAAAAACTGTTTTTT. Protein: CASKARGGNEKLFF.

CDR3 loop: CASSHDRGTYNEQFF. CDR3 sequence (DNA): TGTGCCAGCAGCCACGACAGGGGAACCTACAATGAGCAGTTCTTC. This chain joins TRBV3-1 (or the pseudogene TRBV3-2) and TRBJ2-1; 8 bases are a match to TRBD1. The germline gives CDR1 LGHDT, CDR2 YNNKEL (reference sequence). This CDR3 spans 15 amino acids. V was clipped by 3 bases and J by 2 bases; unmatched bases: 3.

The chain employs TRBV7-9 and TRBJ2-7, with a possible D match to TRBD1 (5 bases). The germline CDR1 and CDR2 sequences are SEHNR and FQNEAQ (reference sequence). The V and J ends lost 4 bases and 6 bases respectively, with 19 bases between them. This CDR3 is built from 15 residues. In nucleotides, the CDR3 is TGTGCCAGCAGCTCAACAGGTCCAGGGCCCGTCGAGCAGTACTTC. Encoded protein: CASSSTGPGPVEQYF.

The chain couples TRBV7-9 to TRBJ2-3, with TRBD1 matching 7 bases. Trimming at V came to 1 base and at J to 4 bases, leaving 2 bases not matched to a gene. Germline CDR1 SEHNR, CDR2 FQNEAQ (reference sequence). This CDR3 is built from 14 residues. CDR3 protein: CASSLGQGADTQYF. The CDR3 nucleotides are TGTGCCAGCAGCTTAGGGCAGGGGGCAGATACGCAGTATTTT.

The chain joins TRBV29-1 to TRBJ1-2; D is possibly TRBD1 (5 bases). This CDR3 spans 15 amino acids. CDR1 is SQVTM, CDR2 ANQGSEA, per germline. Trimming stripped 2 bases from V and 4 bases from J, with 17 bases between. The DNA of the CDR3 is TGCAGCGTTGAATTAGCCTCCCTCGGGGGCTATGGCTACACCTTC. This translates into CSVELASLGGYGYTF.

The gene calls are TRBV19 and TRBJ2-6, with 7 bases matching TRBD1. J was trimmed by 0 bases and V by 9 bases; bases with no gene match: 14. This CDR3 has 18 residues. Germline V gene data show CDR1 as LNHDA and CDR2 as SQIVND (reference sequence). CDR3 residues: CASDEPGQHISGANVLTF. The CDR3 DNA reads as TGTGCCAGCGACGAGCCGGGACAGCACATCTCTGGGGCCAACGTCCTGACTTTC. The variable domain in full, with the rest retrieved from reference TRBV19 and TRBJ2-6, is DGGITQSPKYLFRKEGQNVTLSCEQNLNHDAMYWYRQDPGQGLRLIYYSQIVNDFQKGDIAEGYSVSREKKESFPLTVTSAQKNPTAFYLCASDEPGQHISGANVLTFGAGSRLTVL.

Here the CDR3 reads CASSSEWIGGRTGELFF. CDR3 coding DNA: TGCGCCAGCAGCTCTGAGTGGATAGGGGGACGCACCGGGGAGCTGTTTTTT. This sequence joins TRBV5-1 and TRBJ2-2; possibly TRBD1 for D (6 bases). The germline gives CDR1 SGHRS, CDR2 YFSETQ. V lost 3 bases and J 4 bases, leaving 19 bases between the germline ends. The CDR3 has 17 amino acids.

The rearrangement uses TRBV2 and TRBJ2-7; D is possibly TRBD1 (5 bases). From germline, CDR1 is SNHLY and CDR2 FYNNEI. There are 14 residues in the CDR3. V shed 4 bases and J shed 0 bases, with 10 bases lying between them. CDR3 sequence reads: CASSVDSNSYEQYF. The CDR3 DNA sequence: TGTGCCAGCAGTGTTGACAGCAACTCCTACGAGCAGTACTTC.

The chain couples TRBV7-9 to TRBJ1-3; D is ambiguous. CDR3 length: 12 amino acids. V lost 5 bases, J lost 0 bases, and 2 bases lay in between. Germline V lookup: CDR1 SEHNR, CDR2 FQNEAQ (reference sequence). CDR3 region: CASSLSGNTIYF. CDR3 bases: TGTGCCAGCAGCCTCTCTGGAAACACCATATATTTT.

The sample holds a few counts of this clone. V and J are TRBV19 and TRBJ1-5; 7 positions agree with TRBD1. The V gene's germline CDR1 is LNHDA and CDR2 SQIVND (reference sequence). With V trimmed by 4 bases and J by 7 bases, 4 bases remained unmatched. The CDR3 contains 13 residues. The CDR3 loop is CASSRLGQQPQHF. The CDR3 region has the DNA TGTGCCAGTAGTAGGTTGGGACAGCAGCCCCAGCATTTT.

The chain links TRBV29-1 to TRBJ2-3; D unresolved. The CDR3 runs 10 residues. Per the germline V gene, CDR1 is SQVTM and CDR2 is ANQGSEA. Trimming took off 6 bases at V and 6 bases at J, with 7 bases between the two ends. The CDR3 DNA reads TGCAGCGTCCGCCGGGATACGCAGTATTTT. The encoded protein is CSVRRDTQYF.

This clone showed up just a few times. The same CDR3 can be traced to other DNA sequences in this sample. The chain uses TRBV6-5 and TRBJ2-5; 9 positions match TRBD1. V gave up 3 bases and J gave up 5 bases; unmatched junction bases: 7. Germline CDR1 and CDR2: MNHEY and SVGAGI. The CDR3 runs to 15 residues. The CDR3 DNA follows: TGTGCCAGCAGTTATTGGGGACAGGGCGGGGAGACCCAGTACTTC. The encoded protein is CASSYWGQGGETQYF.

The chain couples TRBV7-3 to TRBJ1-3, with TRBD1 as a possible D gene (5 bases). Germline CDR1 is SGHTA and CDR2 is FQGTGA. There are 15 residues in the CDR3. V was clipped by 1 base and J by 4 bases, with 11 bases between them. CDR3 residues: CASSLRPGRGNTIYF. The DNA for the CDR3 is TGTGCCAGCAGCTTAAGACCAGGGCGCGGAAACACCATATATTTT.

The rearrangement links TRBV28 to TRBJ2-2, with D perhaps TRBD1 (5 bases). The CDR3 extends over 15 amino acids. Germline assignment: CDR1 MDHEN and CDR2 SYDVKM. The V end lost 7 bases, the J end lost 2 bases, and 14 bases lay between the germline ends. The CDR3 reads CASTLGQFNTGELFF. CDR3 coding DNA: TGTGCCAGCACCTTGGGGCAGTTTAACACCGGGGAGCTGTTTTTT.

The CDR3 loop is CASSPVRGEIRTDTQYF. In DNA form, the CDR3 reads TGTGCCAGCTCACCAGTCAGGGGCGAAATTCGTACAGATACGCAGTATTTT. V gene TRBV18 combines with J gene TRBJ2-3; perhaps TRBD1 as D (6 bases). This CDR3 region has 17 residues. CDR1 and CDR2 from the germline V gene are KGHSH and LQKENI. Trimming removed 2 bases from V and 3 bases from J, with 18 bases in between.

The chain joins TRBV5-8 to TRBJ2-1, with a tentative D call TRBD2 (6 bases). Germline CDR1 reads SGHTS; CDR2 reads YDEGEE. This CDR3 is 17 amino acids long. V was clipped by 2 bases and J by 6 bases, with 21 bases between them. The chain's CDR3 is CASSFTGGLAGLNEQFF. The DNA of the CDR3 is TGTGCCAGCAGCTTTACCGGGGGACTCGCCGGCCTCAATGAGCAGTTCTTC.

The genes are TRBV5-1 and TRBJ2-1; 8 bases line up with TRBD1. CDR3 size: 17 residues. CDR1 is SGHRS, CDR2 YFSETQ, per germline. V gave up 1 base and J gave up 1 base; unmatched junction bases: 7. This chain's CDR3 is CASSLIPGGASYNEQFF. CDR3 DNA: TGCGCCAGCAGCTTGATACCAGGGGGCGCGTCCTACAATGAGCAGTTCTTC.

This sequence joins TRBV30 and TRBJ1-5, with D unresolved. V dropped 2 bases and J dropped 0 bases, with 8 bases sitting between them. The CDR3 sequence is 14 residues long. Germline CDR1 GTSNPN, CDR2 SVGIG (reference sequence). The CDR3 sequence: CAWSHGHSNQPQHF. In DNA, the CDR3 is TGTGCCTGGAGTCATGGCCATAGCAATCAGCCCCAGCATTTT.

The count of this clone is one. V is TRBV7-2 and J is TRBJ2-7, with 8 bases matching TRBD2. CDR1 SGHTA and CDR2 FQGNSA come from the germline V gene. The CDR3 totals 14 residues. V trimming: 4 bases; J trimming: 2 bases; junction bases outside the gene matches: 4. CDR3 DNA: TGTGCCAGCAGCTATAGCGGGGCGGCCTACGAGCAGTACTTC. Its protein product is CASSYSGAAYEQYF.